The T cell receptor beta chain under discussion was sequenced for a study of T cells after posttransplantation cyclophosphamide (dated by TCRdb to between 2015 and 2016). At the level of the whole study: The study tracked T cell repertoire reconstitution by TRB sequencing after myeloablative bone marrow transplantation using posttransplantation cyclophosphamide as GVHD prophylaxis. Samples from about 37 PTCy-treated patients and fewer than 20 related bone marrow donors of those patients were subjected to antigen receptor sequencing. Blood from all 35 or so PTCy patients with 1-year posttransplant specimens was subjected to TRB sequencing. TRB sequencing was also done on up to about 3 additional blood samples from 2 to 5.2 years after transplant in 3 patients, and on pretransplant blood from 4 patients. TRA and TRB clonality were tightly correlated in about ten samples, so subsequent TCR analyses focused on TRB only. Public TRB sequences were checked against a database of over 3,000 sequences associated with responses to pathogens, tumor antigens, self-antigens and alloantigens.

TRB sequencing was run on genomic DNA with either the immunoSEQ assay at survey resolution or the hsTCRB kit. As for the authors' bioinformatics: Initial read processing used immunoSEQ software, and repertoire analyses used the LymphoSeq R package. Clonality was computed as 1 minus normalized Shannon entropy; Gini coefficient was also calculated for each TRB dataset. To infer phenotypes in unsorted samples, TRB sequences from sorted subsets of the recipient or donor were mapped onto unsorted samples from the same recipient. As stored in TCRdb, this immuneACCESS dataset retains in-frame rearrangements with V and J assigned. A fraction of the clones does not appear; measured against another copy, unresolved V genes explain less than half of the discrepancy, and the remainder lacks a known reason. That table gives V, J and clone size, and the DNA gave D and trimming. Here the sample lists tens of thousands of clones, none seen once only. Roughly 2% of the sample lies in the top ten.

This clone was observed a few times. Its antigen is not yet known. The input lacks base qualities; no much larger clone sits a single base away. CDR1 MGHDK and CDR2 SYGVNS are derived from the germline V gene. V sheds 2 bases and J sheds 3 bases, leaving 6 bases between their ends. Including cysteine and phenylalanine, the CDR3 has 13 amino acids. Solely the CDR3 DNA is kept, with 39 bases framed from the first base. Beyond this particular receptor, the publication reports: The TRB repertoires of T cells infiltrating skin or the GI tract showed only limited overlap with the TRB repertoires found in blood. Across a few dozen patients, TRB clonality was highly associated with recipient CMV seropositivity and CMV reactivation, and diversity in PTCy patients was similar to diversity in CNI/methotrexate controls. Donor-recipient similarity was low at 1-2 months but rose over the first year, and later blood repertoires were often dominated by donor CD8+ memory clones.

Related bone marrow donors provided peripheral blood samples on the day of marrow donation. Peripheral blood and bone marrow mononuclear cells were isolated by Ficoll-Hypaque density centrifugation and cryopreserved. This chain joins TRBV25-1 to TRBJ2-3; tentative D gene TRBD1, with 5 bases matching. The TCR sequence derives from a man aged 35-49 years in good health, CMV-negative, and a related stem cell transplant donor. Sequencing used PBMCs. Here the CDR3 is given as CASSERQTDTQYF. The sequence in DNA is TGTGCCAGCAGTGAACGACAGACAGATACGCAGTATTTT.